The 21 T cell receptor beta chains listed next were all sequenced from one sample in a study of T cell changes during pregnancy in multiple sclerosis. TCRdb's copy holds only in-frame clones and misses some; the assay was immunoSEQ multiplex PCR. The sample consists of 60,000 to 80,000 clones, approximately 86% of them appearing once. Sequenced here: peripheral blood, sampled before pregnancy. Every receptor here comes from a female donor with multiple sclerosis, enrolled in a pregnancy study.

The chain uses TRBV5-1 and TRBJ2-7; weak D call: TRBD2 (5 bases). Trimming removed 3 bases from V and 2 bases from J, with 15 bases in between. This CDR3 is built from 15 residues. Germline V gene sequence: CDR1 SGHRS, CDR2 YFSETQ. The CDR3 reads CASSSHSAATYEQYF. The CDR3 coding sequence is TGCGCCAGCAGCTCGCACTCAGCGGCTACCTACGAGCAGTACTTC.

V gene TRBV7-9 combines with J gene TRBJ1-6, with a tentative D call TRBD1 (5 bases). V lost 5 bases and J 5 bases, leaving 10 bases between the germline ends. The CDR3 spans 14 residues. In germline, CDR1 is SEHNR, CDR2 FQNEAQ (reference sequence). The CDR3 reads CASSPRGDNSPLHF. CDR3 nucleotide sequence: TGTGCCAGCAGCCCGCGGGGGGATAATTCACCCCTCCACTTT.

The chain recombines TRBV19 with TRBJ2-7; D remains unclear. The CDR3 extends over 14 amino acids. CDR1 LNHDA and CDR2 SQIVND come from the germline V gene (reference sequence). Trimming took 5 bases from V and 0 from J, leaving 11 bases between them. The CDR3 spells CASSPTPSSYEQYF. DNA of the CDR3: TGTGCCAGTAGTCCCACCCCCAGCTCCTACGAGCAGTACTTC.

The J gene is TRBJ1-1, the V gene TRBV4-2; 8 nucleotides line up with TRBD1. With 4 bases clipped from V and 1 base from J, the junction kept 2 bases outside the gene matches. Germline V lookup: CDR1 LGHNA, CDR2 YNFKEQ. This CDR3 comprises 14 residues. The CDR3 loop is CASSLDRGNTEAFF. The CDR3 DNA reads TGTGCCAGCAGCCTCGACAGGGGGAACACTGAAGCTTTCTTT.

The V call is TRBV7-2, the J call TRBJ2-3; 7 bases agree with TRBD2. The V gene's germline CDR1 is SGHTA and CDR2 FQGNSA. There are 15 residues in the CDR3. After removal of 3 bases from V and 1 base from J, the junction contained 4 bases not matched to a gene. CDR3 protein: CASSFERGRTDTQYF. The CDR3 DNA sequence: TGTGCCAGCAGCTTCGAGCGGGGTCGCACAGATACGCAGTATTTT.

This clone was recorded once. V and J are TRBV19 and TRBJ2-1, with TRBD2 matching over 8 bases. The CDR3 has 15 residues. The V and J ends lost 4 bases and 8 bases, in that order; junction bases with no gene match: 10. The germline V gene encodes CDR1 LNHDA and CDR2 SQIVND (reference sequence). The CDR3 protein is CASSTERGRVDEQFF. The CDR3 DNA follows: TGTGCCAGTAGTACGGAGCGGGGGAGGGTCGATGAGCAGTTCTTC.

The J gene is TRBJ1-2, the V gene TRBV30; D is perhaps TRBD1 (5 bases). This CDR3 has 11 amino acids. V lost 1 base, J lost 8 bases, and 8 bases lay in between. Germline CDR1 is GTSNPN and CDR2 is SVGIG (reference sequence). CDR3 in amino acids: CAWSGQGGYTF. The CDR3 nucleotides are TGTGCCTGGAGTGGGCAGGGAGGCTACACCTTC.

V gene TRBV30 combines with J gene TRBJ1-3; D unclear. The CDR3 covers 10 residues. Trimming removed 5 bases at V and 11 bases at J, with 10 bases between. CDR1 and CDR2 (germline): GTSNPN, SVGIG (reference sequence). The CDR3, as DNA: TGTGCCTGGGGCCTGATACCCATATATTTT. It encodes CAWGLIPIYF.

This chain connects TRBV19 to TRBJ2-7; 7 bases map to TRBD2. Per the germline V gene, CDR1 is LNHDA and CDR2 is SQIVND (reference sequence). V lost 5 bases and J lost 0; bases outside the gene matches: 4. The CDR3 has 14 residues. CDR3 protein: CASSPSGGSYEQYF. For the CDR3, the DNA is TGTGCCAGTAGTCCCTCGGGGGGCTCCTACGAGCAGTACTTC.

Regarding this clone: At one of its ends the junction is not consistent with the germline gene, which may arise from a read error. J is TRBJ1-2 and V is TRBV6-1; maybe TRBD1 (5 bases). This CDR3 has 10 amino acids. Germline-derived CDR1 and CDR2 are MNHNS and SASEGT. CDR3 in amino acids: CASREGREAF. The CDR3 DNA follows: TGTGCCAGCAGGGAGGGGAGGGAAGCCTTC.

The CDR3 bases are TGTGCCAGTAGTAGGGACACCTCCTCTGGAAACACCATATATTTT. The encoded protein is CASSRDTSSGNTIYF. This chain uses TRBV19 with TRBJ1-3; D possibly corresponds to TRBD1 (6 bases). This CDR3 contains 15 residues. The V end lost 4 bases, the J end lost 0 bases, and 10 bases lay between the germline ends. CDR1 LNHDA and CDR2 SQIVND come from the germline V gene (reference sequence).

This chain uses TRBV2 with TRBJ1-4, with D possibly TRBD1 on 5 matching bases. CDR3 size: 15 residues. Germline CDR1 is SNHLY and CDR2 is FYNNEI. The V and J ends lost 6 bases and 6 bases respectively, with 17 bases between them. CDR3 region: CASRGLGVGYEKLFF. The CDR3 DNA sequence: TGTGCCAGCAGGGGATTAGGGGTAGGGTATGAAAAACTGTTTTTT.

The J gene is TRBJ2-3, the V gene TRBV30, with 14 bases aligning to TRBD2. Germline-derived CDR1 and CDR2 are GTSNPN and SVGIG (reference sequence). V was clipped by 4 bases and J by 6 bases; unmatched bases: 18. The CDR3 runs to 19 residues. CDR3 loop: CAWTTSRTSGGLRMDTQYF. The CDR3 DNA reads TGTGCCTGGACCACGAGCCGGACTAGCGGGGGGCTCCGGATGGATACGCAGTATTTT.

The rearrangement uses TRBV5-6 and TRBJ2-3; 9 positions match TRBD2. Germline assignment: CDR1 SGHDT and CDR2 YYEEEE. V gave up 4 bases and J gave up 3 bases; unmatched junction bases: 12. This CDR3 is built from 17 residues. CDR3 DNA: TGTGCCAGCAGCCTAGAGGGTAGCGGGGGTATTACAGATACGCAGTATTTT. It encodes CASSLEGSGGITDTQYF.

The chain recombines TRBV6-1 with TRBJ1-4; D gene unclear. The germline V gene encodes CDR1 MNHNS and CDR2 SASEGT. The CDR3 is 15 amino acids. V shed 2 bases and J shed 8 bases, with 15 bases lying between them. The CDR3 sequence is CASSELWQIFEKLFF. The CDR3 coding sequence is TGTGCCAGCAGTGAATTGTGGCAGATTTTCGAAAAACTGTTTTTT.

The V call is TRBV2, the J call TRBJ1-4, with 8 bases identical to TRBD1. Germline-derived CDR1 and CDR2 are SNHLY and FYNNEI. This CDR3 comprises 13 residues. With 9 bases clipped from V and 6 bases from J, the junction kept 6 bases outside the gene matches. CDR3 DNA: TGTGCCAGTCAGACAGGGGTCTATGAAAAACTGTTTTTT. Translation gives CASQTGVYEKLFF.

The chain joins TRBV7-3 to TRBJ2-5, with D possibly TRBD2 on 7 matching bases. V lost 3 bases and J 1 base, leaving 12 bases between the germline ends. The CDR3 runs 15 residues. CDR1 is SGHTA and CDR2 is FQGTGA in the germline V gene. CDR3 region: CASSFVGGPQETQYF. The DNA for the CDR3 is TGTGCCAGCAGCTTCGTGGGGGGGCCCCAAGAGACCCAGTACTTC.

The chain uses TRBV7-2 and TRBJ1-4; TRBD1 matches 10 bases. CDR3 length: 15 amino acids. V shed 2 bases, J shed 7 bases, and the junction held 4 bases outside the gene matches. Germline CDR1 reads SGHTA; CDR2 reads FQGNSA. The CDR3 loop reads CASSLRTGGGEKLFF. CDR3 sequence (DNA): TGTGCCAGCAGCTTACGGACAGGGGGTGGTGAAAAACTGTTTTTT.

CDR3 nucleotide sequence: TGCGCCAGCAGTGCTAGCGGGTCTTACGAGCAGTACTTC. As protein: CASSASGSYEQYF. The V call is TRBV5-1, the J call TRBJ2-7, with 8 bases that match TRBD2. The V and J ends lost 5 bases and 4 bases, in that order; junction bases with no gene match: 5. From germline, CDR1 is SGHRS and CDR2 YFSETQ. This CDR3 spans 13 amino acids.

CDR3 sequence: CASGQDMNTEAFF. CDR3 in DNA: TGTGCCAGCGGACAGGACATGAACACTGAAGCTTTCTTT. The rearrangement joins TRBV6-4 to TRBJ1-1; 7 bases map to TRBD1. Unmatched junction bases numbered 3, after V lost 8 bases and J lost 0 bases. The CDR3 totals 13 residues. Germline V CDR1 and CDR2: MRHNA, SNTAGT.

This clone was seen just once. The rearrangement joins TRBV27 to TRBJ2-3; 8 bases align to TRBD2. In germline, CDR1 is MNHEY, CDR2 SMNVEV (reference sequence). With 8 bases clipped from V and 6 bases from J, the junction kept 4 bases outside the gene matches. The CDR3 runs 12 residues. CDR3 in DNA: TGTGCCAGCGGGCCGGGGGGGGATACGCAGTATTTT. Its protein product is CASGPGGDTQYF.